This TCR beta chain was sequenced during a study of blood T cell repertoires in COVID-19. Whole-study context: Donors in the United States, Italy and Spain gave samples during acute or convalescent COVID-19.

Under the authors' procedure: Reference gene primer amplification gave estimated nucleated cell counts. Clones were read by immunoSEQ multiplex PCR, and TCRdb kept only the in-frame ones, dropping some. The DNA was the basis for D and trimming; V, J and clone size are from that table. The table lists tens of thousands of clones, over 80% of them singletons. The germline V and J ends were trimmed by 6 bases and 4 bases, with 10 bases remaining between them. The germline V gene encodes CDR1 MNHEY and CDR2 SVGAGI. CDR3 length equals 13 residues. The chain recombines TRBV6-5 with TRBJ1-5; D not resolved. This TCR came from a human donor in a cohort sampled during active COVID-19. The sample taken for sequencing was peripheral blood. The CDR3 spells CASRLFRNQPQHF. CDR3 DNA sequence: TGTGCCAGCAGACTGTTTCGAAATCAGCCCCAGCATTTT.